This T cell receptor beta chain appears in the sequencing data of a study of T-cell memory formation after mild COVID-19. Broader study findings: The main location of contracting CD4+ clones was CM and EM, and that of contracting CD8+ clones was EMRA. CD4/CD8 balance characterized clones contracting day 15 to 85, and CD4+ skew characterized later expanders.

This clonotype has only a few counts. Its antigen is undetermined. MiXCR, run by TCRdb on the 5' RACE reads, gives a single entry per CDR3 protein. The table records fewer than 700,000 distinct CDR3 sequences, about 20% of them present only once. This TCR was recovered from an adult woman who had mild COVID-19 (a few samples of this study predate the infection). Cell type and time point are not known. Sequencing was performed on PBMCs or a T cell subset sorted from them (not recorded which).

In nucleotides, the CDR3 is TGTGCCAGCATCGTCCAGCGGGGGATCGGGGAGCTGTTTTTT. Translation gives CASIVQRGIGELFF. The J gene is TRBJ2-2, the V gene TRBV12-3 or TRBV12-4; TRBD2 matches at 8 bases. The CDR3 consists of 14 residues. Losses at the gene ends were 7 bases for V and 7 bases for J; bases not matched to a gene: 8.